This TCR beta chain was identified during a study of T-cell memory formation after mild COVID-19. The germline V gene encodes CDR1 SEHNR and CDR2 FQNEAQ (reference sequence). V lost 1 base and J lost 6, with 9 bases in between. CDR3 size: 13 residues. TCRdb analysed the 5' RACE reads with MiXCR anew, one entry per CDR3 protein. The profile shows under 150,000 distinct CDR3 sequences, about 16% of them singletons. The source of this sequence is an adult woman who had mild COVID-19 (a few samples of this study predate the infection). Cell type and time point are not known. Source material: PBMCs or a T cell subset sorted from them (not recorded which). V gene TRBV7-9 combines with J gene TRBJ1-2; no clear D gene. The CDR3 is CASSLVGFHGYTF. The CDR3, as DNA: TGTGCCAGCAGCTTAGTGGGGTTCCATGGCTACACCTTC.